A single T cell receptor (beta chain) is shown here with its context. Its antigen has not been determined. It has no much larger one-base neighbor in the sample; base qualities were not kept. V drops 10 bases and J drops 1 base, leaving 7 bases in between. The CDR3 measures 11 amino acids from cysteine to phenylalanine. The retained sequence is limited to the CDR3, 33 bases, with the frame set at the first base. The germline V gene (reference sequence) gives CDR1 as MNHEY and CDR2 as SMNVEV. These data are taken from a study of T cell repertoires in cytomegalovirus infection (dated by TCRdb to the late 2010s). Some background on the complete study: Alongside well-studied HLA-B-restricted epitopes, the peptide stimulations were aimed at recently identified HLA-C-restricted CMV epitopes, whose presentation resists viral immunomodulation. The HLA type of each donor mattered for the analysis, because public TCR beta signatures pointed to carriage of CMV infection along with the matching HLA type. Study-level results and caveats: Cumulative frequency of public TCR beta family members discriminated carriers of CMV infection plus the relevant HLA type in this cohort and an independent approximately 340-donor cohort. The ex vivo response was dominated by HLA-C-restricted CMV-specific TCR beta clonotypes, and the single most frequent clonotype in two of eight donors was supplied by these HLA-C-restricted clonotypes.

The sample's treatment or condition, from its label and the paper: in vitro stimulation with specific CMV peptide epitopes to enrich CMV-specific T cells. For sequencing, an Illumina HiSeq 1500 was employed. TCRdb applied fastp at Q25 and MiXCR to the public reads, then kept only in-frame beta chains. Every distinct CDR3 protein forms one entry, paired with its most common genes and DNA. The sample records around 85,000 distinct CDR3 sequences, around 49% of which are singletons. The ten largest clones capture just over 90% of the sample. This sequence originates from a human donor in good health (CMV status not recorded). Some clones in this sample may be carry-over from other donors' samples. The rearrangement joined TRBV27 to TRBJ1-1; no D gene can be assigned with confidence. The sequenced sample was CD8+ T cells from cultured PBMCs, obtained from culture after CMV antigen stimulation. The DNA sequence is TGTGCCACCCTAACGAACACTGAAGCTTTCTTT. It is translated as CATLTNTEAFF.